Below, one TCR beta chain is given with its context. Here immunoSEQ multiplex PCR was the method, and the copy in TCRdb shows in-frame clones only, minus some. This table holds some 160,000 clones, about 92% found once. The CDR3 contains 16 residues. This specimen comes from a study of T cell responses to AZD1222 COVID-19 vaccine. The sequenced sample was peripheral blood, obtained on day 0 of AZD1222 vaccination. The source of this sequence is an adult in good health. The chain is built from TRBV21-1 and TRBJ2-7; no DNA check was done on the table's D call, TRBD1. TRBV21-1 is designated a pseudogene. The CDR3 region has the DNA TGTGCCAGCGAGGGGGCCGGGACAGAAGTCCCCTACGAGCAGTACTTC. This sequence encodes CASEGAGTEVPYEQYF.